The present entry profiles one TCR beta chain with its context. Its antigen is not identified. Sequencing was performed with immunoSEQ multiplex PCR; in TCRdb, only in-frame clones are kept and a portion is missing. The top ten clones hold 1.4% of a sample with 95,000 to 100,000 clones, roughly 86% of them seen once. Germline V gene lookup returns CDR1 SEHNR and CDR2 FQNEAQ (reference sequence). V dropped 6 bases and J dropped 8 bases, with 8 bases sitting between them. The CDR3 totals 11 residues. The data stem from a study of T cell responses to AZD1222 COVID-19 vaccine. Turning to the study itself: Some second doses came at about 4 weeks and others at about 12 weeks; these were pooled. Study-level points and caveats: Of the AZD1222 recipients, only five to seven were seropositive at baseline. Regions 160-218 and 743-854 dominated among vaccine-associated CD4 TCRs spanning spike.

The chain uses TRBV7-9 and TRBJ2-1; no clear D gene. The sample in question was peripheral blood, obtained on day 0 of AZD1222 vaccination. This clonotype originated in an adult in good health. Here the CDR3 reads CASREVDEQFF. The CDR3 DNA reads TGTGCCAGCAGGGAAGTGGATGAGCAGTTCTTC.